The clone carrying this TCR beta chain has a count of ten or more. The antigen is not known. Together with a sample-barcoded 5' primer, a J-beta primer mix was included in a second PCR lasting about 7 to 11 cycles. Each cDNA molecule, via a template-switch adaptor with 12 random nucleotides, was tagged. Via MiXCR, TCRdb re-called the 5' RACE reads, giving one row per CDR3 protein. The sample contains about 780,000 distinct CDR3 sequences, around 45% of which appear only once. CDR3 size: 16 residues. Germline V gene sequence: CDR1 ENHRY, CDR2 SYGVKD. J was trimmed by 4 bases and V by 3 bases; bases with no gene match: 3. This entry belongs to a study of blood T cells in healthy people across ages. General observations from the study: Relative to aged donors, long-lived donors carried more naive CD4+ cells and displayed higher diversity.

The donors, healthy Caucasians from Russia, were aged roughly 6 to 90. Isolation per sample recovered at least 6 million PBMCs. Sequencing was performed on blood. The chain is built from TRBV10-3 and TRBJ2-1; 13 bases map to TRBD2. The clonotype originates from an older man in good health. CDR3 sequence: CAISEQTSGRYNEQFF. DNA for the CDR3: TGTGCCATCAGTGAACAGACTAGCGGGAGGTACAATGAGCAGTTCTTC.